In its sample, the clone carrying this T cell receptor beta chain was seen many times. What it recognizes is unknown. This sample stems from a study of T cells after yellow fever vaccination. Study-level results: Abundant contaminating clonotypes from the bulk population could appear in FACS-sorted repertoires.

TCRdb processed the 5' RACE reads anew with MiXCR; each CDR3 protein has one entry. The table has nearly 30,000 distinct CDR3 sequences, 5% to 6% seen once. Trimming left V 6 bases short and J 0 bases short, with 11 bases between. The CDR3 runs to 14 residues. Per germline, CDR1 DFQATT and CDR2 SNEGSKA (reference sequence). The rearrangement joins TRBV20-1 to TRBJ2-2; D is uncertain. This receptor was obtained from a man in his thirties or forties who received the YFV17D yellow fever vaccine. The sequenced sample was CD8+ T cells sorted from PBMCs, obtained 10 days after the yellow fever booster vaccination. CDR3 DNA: TGCAGTGCGGTACCCGAGGCGAACACCGGGGAGCTGTTTTTT. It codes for CSAVPEANTGELFF.